The sequence of this T cell receptor beta chain was determined in a study of T cells in Graves' hyperthyroidism and ophthalmopathy. CDR3 length: 16 residues. With 2 bases removed from V and 7 bases from J, the gap between germline ends came to 18 bases. Germline V gene lookup returns CDR1 MDHEN and CDR2 SYDVKM. RNA transcripts provided the source from which TCR beta CDR3 regions were amplified. First-round RT-PCR targeting the TCR CDR3 was performed with the HTBI primer set. TCRdb independently ran MiXCR on the multiplex PCR reads; one entry per CDR3 protein. In the table there are around 250,000 distinct CDR3 sequences, roughly 15% of which are singletons.

The sample consisted of blood. The sequence came from a middle-aged woman with Graves' hyperthyroidism that later progressed to Graves' ophthalmopathy. This rearrangement joins TRBV28 to TRBJ1-5; D unresolved. The CDR3 nucleotides read TGTGCCAGCAGTTTAAGGTCACCGTCACCCAACCAGCCCCAGCATTTT. Translating gives CASSLRSPSPNQPQHF.